Below, one TCR beta chain is given with its context. This clonotype was found many times. What antigen it recognizes has not been identified. Base qualities are not recorded, but no much larger clone differs from it by a single base. Trimmed from V: 2 bases; trimmed from J: 1 base; junction bases lacking a gene match: 4. The germline V gene provides CDR1 SQVTM and CDR2 ANQGSEA. The CDR3 runs 15 amino acids, cysteine and phenylalanine included. Here the CDR3 DNA is all that survives: 45 bases in frame from base 1. This specimen's time point label, interpreted: sample taken at primary tumor resection. The donors were some 76 patients from the lung TRACERx cohort who had early-stage, untreated non-small cell lung cancer. Without any cell sorting, TCR sequencing was performed on whole RNA extracted either from tumor and nontumor lung tissue or from cryopreserved PBMC samples. Only patients for whom sufficient RNA was available from at least two tumor regions were selected for TCR sequencing. Tumor and adjacent nontumor lung specimens were reviewed by a lung pathologist before selection.

The sample comes from a study of spatial heterogeneity in lung cancer (dated by TCRdb to between 2018 and 2020). Background on the whole study: Beta-chain transcripts were consistently detected in greater numbers than alpha-chain transcripts, which likely reflects a higher abundance of beta-chain transcripts. A strong correlation was found between TCR transcript counts in tumor regions and a T cell transcriptional module score from matched bulk RNA-seq. In the raw uncorrected reads, each unique combination of TCR and UMI appeared more than ten times on average. Both alpha and beta chains were TCR-sequenced in around 220 tumor regions, about 69 matched nontumor lung samples and 56 PBMC samples obtained at surgery. Nonsynonymous mutation counts, determined by whole-exome sequencing of tumor tissue, were related to TCR repertoire features. In non-small cell lung cancer, the study quantitatively compared TCR alpha and beta repertoires across several tumor regions, matched nontumor lung, and blood. Broad study findings and their caveats: TCR-seq was estimated to cover only roughly 7% of tumor T cells for alpha chains and 13% for beta chains. Counts of ubiquitous and regional expanded TCRs correlated with counts of ubiquitous and regional nonsynonymous mutations, respectively. Confirming at a functional level the hypothesis that regional TCRs recognize regional mutations was considered to require additional single-cell paired TCR alpha and beta sequencing. The tumor nonsynonymous mutation count correlated with the number of expanded alpha and beta TCRs within the tumor.

The library relied on 5' RACE. The data were produced on a NextSeq 500. In the TCR library protocol, a unique molecular identifier was attached to each TCR cDNA molecule so that PCR and sequencing errors could be corrected. The study's own analysis went as follows. TCR identification, UMI-based error correction and CDR3 extraction were performed with Decombinator tools. Expanded TCRs were defined as those above a frequency of 2 per 1,000, corresponding to the top 1% of the tumor frequency distribution. Expanded tumor TCRs statistically deemed absent (corrected P<0.05) from at least one tumor region were classed as regional, and all other expanded tumor TCRs were classed as ubiquitous. Renyi diversity was calculated using the R vegan package after each repertoire was subsampled 100 times to 5,000 TCRs. CDR3 similarity networks were built from amino acid triplet string-kernel similarity, with CDR3s being connected when pairwise similarity was above 0.82. In TCRdb, the public reads were trimmed at Q25 with fastp and aligned with MiXCR, with productive beta chains retained. Each CDR3 protein appears once, grouped with its most common genes and DNA. It is TCRdb's table, rather than the study itself, that gives the V and J calls and clone size. In all, the sample holds approximately 10,000 distinct CDR3 sequences, and 4% to 6% of those were seen once. 12% of the sample is in the top ten clones.

The sequencing here drew on lung tumor tissue, taken at surgery. The V gene is TRBV29-1 and the J gene is TRBJ2-3, with 9 junctional bases fitting TRBD2. The source is a male donor with early-stage non-small cell lung cancer. The sequenced DNA: TGCAGCGTTGAACCTGGACTAGCGCGCACAGATACGCAGTATTTT. Translated, this is CSVEPGLARTDTQYF.